The text below deals with one T cell receptor beta chain. Its antigen is not yet known. No per-base quality is available; no much larger clone lies one base away. This entry belongs to a study of T cell responses to AZD1222 COVID-19 vaccine (dated by TCRdb to the early 2020s). For the wider study: TCR sequencing covered some 240 trial participants: 207 given two doses of AZD1222 and about 26 given two doses of MenACWY control vaccine. Enrollment into the trials was organized by age into subgroups of 18-55, 56-69 and 70-plus years, and those subgroups contained around 150, 28 and 57 TCR-sequenced participants, respectively. Here is what the overall study found, with its caveats: A significant rise in spike-specific TCR breadth and depth was observed after two AZD1222 doses relative to day 0 and relative to MenACWY recipients. Epitopes outside the regions mutated in the B.1.351 and B.1.1.7 variants were reportedly recognized by nearly half of the unique spike-specific TCRs. Most participants were white British and females outnumbered males, and the authors suggested that clonal diversity may have been underestimated. Conclusions about previously exposed vaccinees were limited because only six AZD1222 recipients were SARS-CoV-2 seropositive at baseline. The whole spike protein was spanned by vaccine-associated CD4 TCRs, and dominant responses were seen in regions 160-218 and 743-854. Because no samples from the day 14 peak response were available, repertoires could be characterized only after the peak T cell response. In the small 56-69-year group, the increase in depth fell short of significance, most likely because of low power.

The CDR3 regions of human TCRbeta chains were subjected to immunosequencing. For the original study's pipeline: Repertoire TCRs were checked for matches against a reference library of SARS-CoV-2-specific TCRs that had been generated using the MIRA antigen-specificity platform. Breadth was defined as the fraction of unique TCRs that were SARS-CoV-2-associated. Depth was defined as the fraction of total T cells that were SARS-CoV-2-associated. Using the MIRA data, every spike-specific TCR was mapped to the spike region that the TCR reacted to and assigned to either a CD4 or a CD8 class. Log10-transformed breadth and depth values were compared by one-way ANOVA with Sidak's multiple comparisons tests. TCRdb carries this immuneACCESS record with in-frame sequences only. Its versions omit some clonotypes, under half of them owing to an unresolved V gene in the studies checked, with the rest unexplained. V, J and clone size are taken as reported in that table, and D and trimming were inferred from the DNA itself. The table for this sample lists around 140,000 clones; around 90% of them were counted only once. The ten top clones hold 5% to 5.5% of the sample.

As encoded in the germline V gene, CDR1 is LGHNA while CDR2 is YNFKEQ. Including cysteine and phenylalanine, the CDR3 has 12 amino acids. The sequence is cut down to CDR3 DNA, 36 bases in frame from base 1. V is clipped by 2 bases and J by 7 bases, and the sequence between their germline boundaries is 6 bases long. Explained via the paper, the time point label denotes: about 28 days (+/-7) after the second vaccine dose. The intended sense of this specimen's treatment or condition label: meningococcal conjugate vaccine given as trial control. Vaccinee samples were obtained from the UK trials COV001 and COV002, which included a single-blind randomized controlled phase 2/3 trial of AZD1222 (ChAdOx1 nCoV-19) in healthy adults. For TCRbeta chain sequencing, PBMC samples were collected from trial participants at day 0 and at day 28 after the second dose.

The V and J segments used are TRBV4-2 and TRBJ1-5; no D gene is confidently identified. Specimen: peripheral blood, collected 28 days after the second dose of the MenACWY control vaccine. The sequence derives from an adult who received the MenACWY meningococcal vaccine as a control. The DNA reads TGTGCCAGCAGCCAACTGGGACAGCCCCAGCATTTT. This codes for CASSQLGQPQHF.